This T cell receptor beta chain comes out of a study of T cells in Graves' hyperthyroidism and ophthalmopathy. Overall study findings and caveats: Ophthalmopathy got predicted by the model a median approximately six months before its onset. Appearing also in blood were most of the thyroid clonotypes expanded above 0.001.

This clonotype was observed at least ten times. What it binds is not known. Absence of ophthalmopathy progression within 18 months defined stable Graves' hyperthyroidism. Exclusion of a patient resulted from uncontrolled infection, other autoimmune disease, pregnancy or lactation. The CDR3 sequence is 12 residues long. V was pared by 3 bases and J by 4 bases, with 9 bases between. CDR1 is DFQATT and CDR2 is SNEGSKA in the germline V gene (reference sequence). Amplification of TCR beta CDR3 regions used RNA as the template. First-round RT-PCR of the TCR CDR3 relied on the HTBI primer set. TCRdb re-called the multiplex PCR reads through MiXCR, storing one row per CDR3 protein. The repertoire holds about 520,000 distinct CDR3 sequences, with around 20% as singletons.

The sequenced sample consisted of blood. The sequence was collected from a man aged 18 to 30 with Graves' hyperthyroidism. This chain connects TRBV20-1 to TRBJ1-1; D unresolved. The chain's CDR3 is CSASRKPTEAFF. The DNA of the CDR3 is TGCAGTGCTAGCCGTAAACCCACTGAAGCTTTCTTT.